This T cell receptor beta chain originates from a study of cytomegalovirus exposure and HLA in healthy donors. Study-wide points: A later analysis, which compared TCR beta chains of equal frequency, found the HLA-associated ones more clonally expanded. By a later analysis, the bulk of CMV-associated TCR beta chains appeared HLA-restricted. About 87% or about 30% of the time was how often most TCR beta V segments were productive, according to an earlier analysis.

60 Vbeta and 13 Jbeta primers were used in PCR. Method: immunoSEQ multiplex PCR; TCRdb's copy keeps in-frame clones and lacks some. This sample has 110,000 or so clones, with 70% to 85% found just once. Concerning this clone: What it recognizes is unknown.

The CDR3 has 14 amino acids. Germline V gene data show CDR1 as GTSNPN and CDR2 as SVGIG (reference sequence). The germline V and J ends were trimmed by 7 bases and 0 bases, with 10 bases remaining between them. The receptor comes from a woman aged 40 to 50 in good health and CMV-seropositive. The V gene is TRBV30, the J gene TRBJ2-6, with D possibly matching TRBD2 (7 bases). The sample taken for sequencing was PBMCs. In DNA, the CDR3 is TGTGCCTCGGGGGGCTCCTCTGGGGCCAACGTCCTGACTTTC. It is translated as CASGGSSGANVLTF.